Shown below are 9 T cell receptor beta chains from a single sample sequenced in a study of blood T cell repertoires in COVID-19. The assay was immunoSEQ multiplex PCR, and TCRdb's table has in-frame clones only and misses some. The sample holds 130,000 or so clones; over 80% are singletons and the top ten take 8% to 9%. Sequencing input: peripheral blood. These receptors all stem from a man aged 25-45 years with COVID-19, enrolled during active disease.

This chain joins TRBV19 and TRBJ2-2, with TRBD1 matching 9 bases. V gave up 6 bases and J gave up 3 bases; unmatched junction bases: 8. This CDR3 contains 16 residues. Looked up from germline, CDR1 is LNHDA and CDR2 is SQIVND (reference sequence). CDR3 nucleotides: TGTGCCAGTAGGCTTGGGACAGGGAGACACACCGGGGAGCTGTTTTTT. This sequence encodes CASRLGTGRHTGELFF.

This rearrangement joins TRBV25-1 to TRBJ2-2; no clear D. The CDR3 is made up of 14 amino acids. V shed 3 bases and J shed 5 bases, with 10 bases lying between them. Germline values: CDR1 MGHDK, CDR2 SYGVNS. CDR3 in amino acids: CASSDWSETGELFF. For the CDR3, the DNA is TGTGCCAGCAGTGATTGGTCCGAGACCGGGGAGCTGTTTTTT. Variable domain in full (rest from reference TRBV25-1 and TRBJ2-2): EADIYQTPRYLVIGTGKKITLECSQTMGHDKMYWYQQDPGMELHLIHYSYGVNSTEKGDLSSESTVSRIRTEHFPLTLESARPSHTSQYLCASSDWSETGELFFGEGSRLTVL.

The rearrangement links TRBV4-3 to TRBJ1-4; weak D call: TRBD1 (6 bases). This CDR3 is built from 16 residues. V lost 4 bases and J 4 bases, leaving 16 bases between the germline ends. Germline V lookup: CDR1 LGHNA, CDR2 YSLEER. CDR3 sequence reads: CASSRSQGLVNEKLFF. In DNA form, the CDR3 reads TGCGCCAGCAGCCGGTCTCAGGGGTTGGTTAATGAAAAACTGTTTTTT.

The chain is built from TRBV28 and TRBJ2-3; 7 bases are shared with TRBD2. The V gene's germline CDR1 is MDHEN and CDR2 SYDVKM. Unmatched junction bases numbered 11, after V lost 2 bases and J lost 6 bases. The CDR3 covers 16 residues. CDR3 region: CASSLMGPGGMDTQYF. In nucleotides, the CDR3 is TGTGCCAGCAGTTTAATGGGCCCCGGGGGGATGGATACGCAGTATTTT. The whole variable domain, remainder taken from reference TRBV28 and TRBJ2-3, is DVKVTQSSRYLVKRTGEKVFLECVQDMDHENMFWYRQDPGLGLRLIYFSYDVKMKEKGDIPEGYSVSREKKERFSLILESASTNQTSMYLCASSLMGPGGMDTQYFGPGTRLTVL.

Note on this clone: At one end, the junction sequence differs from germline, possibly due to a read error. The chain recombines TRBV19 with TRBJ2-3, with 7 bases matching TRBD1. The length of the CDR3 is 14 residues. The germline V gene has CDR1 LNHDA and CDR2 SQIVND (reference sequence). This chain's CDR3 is CASGTDVFTATQYF. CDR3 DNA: TGTGCCAGCGGGACAGATGTATTCACAGCTACGCAGTATTTT. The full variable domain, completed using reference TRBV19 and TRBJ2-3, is DGGITQSPKYLFRKEGQNVTLSCEQNLNHDAMYWYRQDPGQGLRLIYYSQIVNDFQKGDIAEGYSVSREKKESFPLTVTSAQKNPTAFYLCASGTDVFTATQYFGPGTRLTVL.

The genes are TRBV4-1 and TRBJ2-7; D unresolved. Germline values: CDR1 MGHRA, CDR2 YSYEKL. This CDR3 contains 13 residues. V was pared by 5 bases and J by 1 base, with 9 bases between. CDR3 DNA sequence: TGCGCCAGCAGCTCCAGAAAATCCTACGAGCAGTACTTC. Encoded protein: CASSSRKSYEQYF.

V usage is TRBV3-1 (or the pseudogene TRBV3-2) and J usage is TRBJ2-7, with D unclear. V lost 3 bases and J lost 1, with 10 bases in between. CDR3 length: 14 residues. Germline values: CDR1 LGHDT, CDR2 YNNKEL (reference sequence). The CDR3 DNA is TGTGCCAGCAGCCAGAGATACGGTTCCTACGAGCAGTACTTC. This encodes CASSQRYGSYEQYF.

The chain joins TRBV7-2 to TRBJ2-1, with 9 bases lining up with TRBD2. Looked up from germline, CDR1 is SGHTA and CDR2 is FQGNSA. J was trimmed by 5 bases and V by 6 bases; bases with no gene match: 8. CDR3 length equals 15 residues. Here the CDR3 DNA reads TGTGCCAGCAGACCAACCCTAGCGGGGAACAATGAGCAGTTCTTC. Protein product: CASRPTLAGNNEQFF.

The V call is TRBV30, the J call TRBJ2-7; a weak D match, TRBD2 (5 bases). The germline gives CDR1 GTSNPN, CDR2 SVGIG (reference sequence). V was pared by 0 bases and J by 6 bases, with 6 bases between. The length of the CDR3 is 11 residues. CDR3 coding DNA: TGTGCCTGGAGTGTAGGGAGCGAGCAGTACTTC. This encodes CAWSVGSEQYF.